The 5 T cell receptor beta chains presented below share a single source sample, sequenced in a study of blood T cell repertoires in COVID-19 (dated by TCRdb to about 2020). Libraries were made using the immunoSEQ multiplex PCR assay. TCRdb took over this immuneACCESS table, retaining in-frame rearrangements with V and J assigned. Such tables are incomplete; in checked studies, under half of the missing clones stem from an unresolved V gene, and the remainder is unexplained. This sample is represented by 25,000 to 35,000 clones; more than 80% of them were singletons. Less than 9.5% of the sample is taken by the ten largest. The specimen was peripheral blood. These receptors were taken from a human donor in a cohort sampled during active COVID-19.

CDR3 region: CAAGEGETQYF. CDR3 sequence (DNA): TGTGCCGCCGGGGAGGGGGAGACCCAGTACTTC. V and J are TRBV6-5 and TRBJ2-5; 7 bases fit TRBD2. This CDR3 is 11 amino acids long. Germline V gene data show CDR1 as MNHEY and CDR2 as SVGAGI. V lost 11 bases and J lost 5; bases outside the gene matches: 5.

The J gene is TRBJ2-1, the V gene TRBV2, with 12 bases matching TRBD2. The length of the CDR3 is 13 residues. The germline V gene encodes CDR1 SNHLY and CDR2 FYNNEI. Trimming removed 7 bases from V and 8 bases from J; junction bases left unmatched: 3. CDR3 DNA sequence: TGTGCCAGCACTAGCGGGGGGGATGATGAGCAGTTCTTC. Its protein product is CASTSGGDDEQFF.

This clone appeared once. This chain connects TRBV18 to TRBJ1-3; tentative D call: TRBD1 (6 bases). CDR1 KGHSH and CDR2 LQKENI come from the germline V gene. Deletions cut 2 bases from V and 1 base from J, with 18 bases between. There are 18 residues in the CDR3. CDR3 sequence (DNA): TGTGCCAGCTCACCAAGTTTCTGGGGGCCCCGATCTGGAAACACCATATATTTT. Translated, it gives CASSPSFWGPRSGNTIYF.

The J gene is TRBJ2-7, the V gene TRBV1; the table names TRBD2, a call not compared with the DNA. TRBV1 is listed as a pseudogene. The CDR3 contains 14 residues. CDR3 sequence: CTSSQVFFLYEQYF. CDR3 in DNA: TGCACCAGCAGCCAAGTCTTCTTTCTCTACGAGCAGTACTTC.

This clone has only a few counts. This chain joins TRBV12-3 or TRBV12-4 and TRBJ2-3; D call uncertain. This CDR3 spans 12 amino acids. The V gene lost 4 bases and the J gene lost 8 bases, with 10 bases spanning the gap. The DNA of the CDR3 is TGTGCCAGCAGTTCCGTATCCAGTACGCAGTATTTT. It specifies CASSSVSSTQYF.